In this sample, the clone carrying this TCR beta chain turned up a few times. The antigen remains unidentified. Researchers made TCR beta libraries by using iRepertoire HTBI primers and running Arm-PCR on CDR3 regions. TCRdb reprocessed the multiplex PCR reads with MiXCR, giving one entry per CDR3 protein. This sample has 350,000 to 450,000 distinct CDR3 sequences, with about 12% found just once. These data belong to a study of regulatory T cells in long-lasting Graves disease. Overall study results and limits: Newly diagnosed Graves' patients exceeded persistent ones in TCR diversity.

Time point reported: newly diagnosed GD, antithyroid drugs for less than 3 months. The TCR library was made from RNA that had been extracted from PBMCs in TRIzol. The germline gives CDR1 DFQATT, CDR2 SNEGSKA (reference sequence). V trimming: 4 bases; J trimming: 0 bases; junction bases outside the gene matches: 3. The CDR3 extends over 14 amino acids. The data also belong to a second study, concerning T cells in Graves' hyperthyroidism and ophthalmopathy.

The sample here was peripheral blood mononuclear cells (PBMCs), taken at new diagnosis, from a patient treated with antithyroid drugs. The J gene is TRBJ2-3, the V gene TRBV20-1; TRBD2 matches at 8 bases. The sequence was obtained from a woman aged 18-35 years with Graves disease. CDR3: CSAKSGRSTDTQYF. The CDR3 DNA sequence: TGCAGTGCTAAGAGCGGGAGAAGCACAGATACGCAGTATTTT.